Following are 29 T cell receptor beta chains from one sample sequenced in a study of OX40 agonist ivuxolimab in advanced cancers. Sequenced by immunoSEQ multiplex PCR; TCRdb stores in-frame clones only, minus some. The data hold 50,000 to 65,000 clones, with around 88% observed a single time. This specimen consisted of CD4+ or CD8+ T cells sorted from blood, obtained in a trial of the OX40 agonist ivuxolimab. The origin of the receptors is an adult with an advanced solid tumor such as melanoma, head and neck, liver or kidney cancer.

The chain couples TRBV2 to TRBJ1-2, with TRBD1 matching 7 bases. The junction had 3 bases not matched to a gene; V was cut back by 4 bases and J by 4 bases. The CDR3 has 13 residues. CDR1 is SNHLY and CDR2 is FYNNEI in the germline V gene. DNA for the CDR3: TGTGCCAGCAGTGGGGACAGAACCTATGGCTACACCTTC. It yields the protein CASSGDRTYGYTF.

V is TRBV6-5 and J is TRBJ2-7; TRBD1 is a possible D gene (5 bases). Trimming stripped 2 bases from V and 6 bases from J, with 17 bases between. Germline V gene lookup returns CDR1 MNHEY and CDR2 SVGAGI. This CDR3 is 15 amino acids long. CDR3 in DNA: TGTGCCAGCAGTTACAAGTTAGGGGTAGCAAGCGAGCAGTACTTC. Its translation is CASSYKLGVASEQYF.

The rearrangement joins TRBV5-1 to TRBJ2-3; no firm D call. Deletions cut 3 bases from V and 0 bases from J, with 11 bases between. Germline V lookup: CDR1 SGHRS, CDR2 YFSETQ. The CDR3 runs to 15 residues. The CDR3 region is CASSSQRLSTDTQYF. In DNA, the CDR3 is TGCGCCAGCAGCTCGCAACGACTGAGCACAGATACGCAGTATTTT.

This clone has a single count. The rearrangement links TRBV4-1 to TRBJ2-1, with TRBD2 matching over 12 bases. This CDR3 region has 17 residues. Germline CDR1 and CDR2: MGHRA and YSYEKL. J gave up 12 bases and V 1 base, and 13 bases lay outside the gene matches. Here the CDR3 reads CASSQGLAGGSAAVQFF. CDR3 in DNA: TGCGCCAGCAGCCAAGGGCTAGCGGGAGGGTCAGCGGCCGTGCAGTTCTTC.

The gene calls are TRBV2 and TRBJ2-5, with D unclear. The CDR3 sequence is 13 residues long. V gave up 5 bases and J gave up 5 bases, with 12 bases separating them. CDR1 and CDR2 from the germline V gene are SNHLY and FYNNEI. This chain's CDR3 is CASSPPPSETQYF. In DNA form, the CDR3 reads TGTGCCAGCAGTCCTCCCCCGAGCGAGACCCAGTACTTC.

V gene TRBV19 combines with J gene TRBJ2-3; 11 positions match TRBD2. This CDR3 is built from 15 residues. The junction had 3 bases not matched to a gene; V was cut back by 3 bases and J by 4 bases. Germline-derived CDR1 and CDR2 are LNHDA and SQIVND (reference sequence). The CDR3 sequence is CASSIQLAGADTQYF. Here the CDR3 DNA reads TGTGCCAGTAGTATCCAACTAGCGGGGGCAGATACGCAGTATTTT.

This chain connects TRBV7-6 to TRBJ2-1; possible D gene TRBD1, 6 bases. The length of the CDR3 is 15 residues. Germline V gene lookup returns CDR1 SGHVS and CDR2 FNYEAQ. V was clipped by 5 bases and J by 3 bases, with 14 bases between them. CDR3 residues: CASSVQGTSYNEQFF. As DNA, the CDR3 is TGTGCCAGCAGCGTACAGGGAACAAGCTACAATGAGCAGTTCTTC.

The chain joins TRBV29-1 to TRBJ2-7; 14 bases are a match to TRBD2. This CDR3 is built from 14 residues. Germline trimming cut 5 bases from V and 5 bases from J; bases unmatched to any gene: 5. Germline V gene sequence: CDR1 SQVTM, CDR2 ANQGSEA. In nucleotides, the CDR3 is TGCAGCGTTATCGGACTAGCGGGAGGTCACGAGCAGTACTTC. Its translation: CSVIGLAGGHEQYF.

This clone has only one observation. The chain is built from TRBV5-6 and TRBJ2-7; TRBD1 matches at 8 bases. Germline V CDR1 and CDR2: SGHDT, YYEEEE. J was trimmed by 2 bases and V by 3 bases; bases with no gene match: 1. The CDR3 covers 13 residues. The CDR3: CASSSDRAYEQYF. CDR3 nucleotide sequence: TGTGCCAGCAGCTCGGACAGGGCCTACGAGCAGTACTTC. The variable domain in full, completed from reference TRBV5-6 and TRBJ2-7, reads DAGVTQSPTHLIKTRGQQVTLRCSPKSGHDTVSWYQQALGQGPQFIFQYYEEEERQRGNFPDRFSGHQFPNYSSELNVNALLLGDSALYLCASSSDRAYEQYFGPGTRLTVT.

The rearrangement links TRBV18 to TRBJ2-2; the match to TRBD1 covers 9 bases. The CDR3 extends over 16 amino acids. Germline assignment: CDR1 KGHSH and CDR2 LQKENI. V was pared by 3 bases and J by 5 bases, with 7 bases of the junction left unmatched. The CDR3, as DNA: TGTGCCAGCTCACCCTTCGTCGGGACAGGGACCGGGGAGCTGTTTTTT. Amino acids: CASSPFVGTGTGELFF.

The chain uses TRBV19 and TRBJ1-1; D unclear. Trimming took off 3 bases at V and 6 bases at J, with 14 bases between the two ends. The CDR3 is 14 residues long. CDR1 and CDR2 (germline): LNHDA, SQIVND (reference sequence). CDR3 bases: TGTGCCAGTAGTATGGGATACCGCATGGCTGAAGCTTTCTTT. The encoded protein is CASSMGYRMAEAFF. Full variable domain (rest looked up from reference TRBV19 and TRBJ1-1): DGGITQSPKYLFRKEGQNVTLSCEQNLNHDAMYWYRQDPGQGLRLIYYSQIVNDFQKGDIAEGYSVSREKKESFPLTVTSAQKNPTAFYLCASSMGYRMAEAFFGQGTRLTVV.

The chain has TRBV9 and TRBJ1-3; 9 nucleotides match TRBD1. With V trimmed by 3 bases and J by 2 bases, 9 bases remained unmatched. In germline, CDR1 is SGDLS, CDR2 YYNGEE. There are 17 residues in the CDR3. This chain's CDR3 is CASSGAHRGRTGNTIYF. The CDR3 DNA reads TGTGCCAGCAGCGGCGCCCACAGGGGGCGAACTGGAAACACCATATATTTT.

The chain uses TRBV6-6 and TRBJ1-4; weak D call: TRBD1 (5 bases). V lost 6 bases, J lost 4 bases, and 15 bases lay in between. CDR1 and CDR2 from the germline V gene are MNHNY and SVGAGI (reference sequence). There are 15 residues in the CDR3. CDR3 region: CASRTTRQFNEKLFF. In nucleotides, the CDR3 is TGTGCCAGCAGAACGACCCGACAGTTTAATGAAAAACTGTTTTTT.

The chain links TRBV19 to TRBJ2-2, with 14 bases identical to TRBD2. The CDR3 loop spans 18 amino acids. The junction had 1 base not matched to a gene; V was cut back by 1 base and J by 0 bases. The germline V gene has CDR1 LNHDA and CDR2 SQIVND (reference sequence). The CDR3 DNA reads as TGTGCCAGTAGTATAGGGACTAGCGGGAGGACGAACACCGGGGAGCTGTTTTTT. Its translation is CASSIGTSGRTNTGELFF.

J is TRBJ1-5 and V is TRBV27; D not resolved. The CDR3 extends over 13 amino acids. Per germline, CDR1 MNHEY and CDR2 SMNVEV (reference sequence). Trimming took 5 bases from V and 6 from J, leaving 11 bases between them. CDR3 sequence reads: CASSINWGQPQHF. The CDR3 region has the DNA TGTGCCAGCAGTATTAACTGGGGTCAGCCCCAGCATTTT.

The chain employs TRBV5-5 and TRBJ1-2; D unclear. V shed 4 bases and J shed 3 bases, with 7 bases lying between them. The germline V gene has CDR1 SGHKS and CDR2 YYEKEE (reference sequence). The CDR3 runs to 12 residues. The CDR3 protein is CASSRDYYGYTF. The CDR3 nucleotides are TGTGCCAGCAGCCGGGATTACTATGGCTACACCTTC.

The chain links TRBV30 to TRBJ2-3; 12 positions agree with TRBD2. Germline lookup yields CDR1 GTSNPN and CDR2 SVGIG (reference sequence). The CDR3 has 17 amino acids. V was pared by 2 bases and J by 1 base, with 7 bases of the junction left unmatched. The DNA of the CDR3 is TGTGCCTGGAGTTTCTCCCGACTAGCGGGGGGCACAGATACGCAGTATTTT. Translating gives CAWSFSRLAGGTDTQYF.

The chain combines TRBV5-1 with TRBJ2-7; 8 bases agree with TRBD1. This CDR3 contains 16 residues. J lost 0 bases, V lost 4 bases, and 9 bases had no gene match. The germline V gene has CDR1 SGHRS and CDR2 YFSETQ. CDR3 coding DNA: TGCGCCAGCAGCCGGACCACAGGGGGGAACTCCTACGAGCAGTACTTC. Its translation: CASSRTTGGNSYEQYF.

The rearrangement joins TRBV7-9 to TRBJ1-1; 10 nucleotides align to TRBD1. J gave up 5 bases and V 1 base, and 7 bases lay outside the gene matches. The CDR3 has 16 amino acids. Germline assignment: CDR1 SEHNR and CDR2 FQNEAQ (reference sequence). CDR3 coding DNA: TGTGCCAGCAGCTTAGGGACAGGGGGGAGAAGGACTGAAGCTTTCTTT. It yields the protein CASSLGTGGRRTEAFF.

The chain couples TRBV2 to TRBJ2-3; unclear D gene. CDR3 length equals 12 residues. CDR1 and CDR2 from the germline V gene are SNHLY and FYNNEI. The V gene lost 8 bases and the J gene lost 7 bases, with 13 bases spanning the gap. CDR3 bases: TGTGCCAGCGTCCAAATAGGGAATACGCAGTATTTT. This encodes CASVQIGNTQYF.

The chain carries TRBV5-6 and TRBJ2-7; D is ambiguous. This CDR3 has 11 amino acids. The germline V gene encodes CDR1 SGHDT and CDR2 YYEEEE. V gave up 0 bases and J gave up 3 bases, with 1 base separating them. The CDR3 loop reads CASSLDYEQYF. The DNA for the CDR3 is TGTGCCAGCAGCTTGGACTACGAGCAGTACTTC. Full variable domain (missing parts from reference TRBV5-6 and TRBJ2-7): DAGVTQSPTHLIKTRGQQVTLRCSPKSGHDTVSWYQQALGQGPQFIFQYYEEEERQRGNFPDRFSGHQFPNYSSELNVNALLLGDSALYLCASSLDYEQYFGPGTRLTVT.

This chain joins TRBV11-1 and TRBJ2-1, with a tentative D call TRBD2 (5 bases). This CDR3 contains 13 residues. The V gene lost 5 bases and the J gene lost 8 bases, with 13 bases spanning the gap. The germline gives CDR1 SGHAT, CDR2 FQDESV (reference sequence). The CDR3 region is CASSRETADEQFF. CDR3 bases: TGTGCCAGCAGCAGGGAGACGGCGGATGAGCAGTTCTTC.

The chain is built from TRBV5-6 and TRBJ2-3, with 16 bases fitting TRBD2. V lost 6 bases, J lost 0 bases, and 7 bases stayed unmatched. Per the germline V gene, CDR1 is SGHDT and CDR2 is YYEEEE. The CDR3 contains 18 residues. The DNA of the CDR3 is TGTGCCAGCAACCTGCCGGGACTAGCGGGAGGGAGCACAGATACGCAGTATTTT. Translating gives CASNLPGLAGGSTDTQYF.

V gene TRBV19 combines with J gene TRBJ1-5; 8 bases align to TRBD1. Per the germline V gene, CDR1 is LNHDA and CDR2 is SQIVND (reference sequence). The CDR3 is 16 residues long. With V trimmed by 5 bases and J by 5 bases, 11 bases remained unmatched. The CDR3 protein is CASSPGTGRSDQPQHF. CDR3 in DNA: TGTGCCAGTAGTCCGGGGACAGGCCGTAGTGATCAGCCCCAGCATTTT.

The chain combines TRBV7-9 with TRBJ2-5, with a possible D match to TRBD2 (5 bases). Trimming left V 5 bases short and J 5 bases short, with 18 bases between. The CDR3 contains 15 residues. Per germline, CDR1 SEHNR and CDR2 FQNEAQ (reference sequence). CDR3 loop: CASSLHRWEWETQYF. The CDR3 nucleotides read TGTGCCAGCAGCCTCCATCGGTGGGAGTGGGAGACCCAGTACTTC.

This chain connects TRBV25-1 to TRBJ1-4; D remains ambiguous. The CDR3 has 11 amino acids. Germline V gene lookup returns CDR1 MGHDK and CDR2 SYGVNS. Deletions cut 6 bases from V and 5 bases from J, with 4 bases between. CDR3 residues: CASSLNEKLFF. In DNA, the CDR3 is TGTGCCAGCAGCTTAAATGAAAAACTGTTTTTT. Supplemented by reference TRBV25-1 and TRBJ1-4, the full variable domain reads EADIYQTPRYLVIGTGKKITLECSQTMGHDKMYWYQQDPGMELHLIHYSYGVNSTEKGDLSSESTVSRIRTEHFPLTLESARPSHTSQYLCASSLNEKLFFGSGTQLSVL.

The chain recombines TRBV6-5 with TRBJ2-7; 9 nucleotides match TRBD2. The CDR3 totals 14 residues. Per germline, CDR1 MNHEY and CDR2 SVGAGI. After removal of 5 bases from V and 7 bases from J, the junction contained 9 bases not matched to a gene. CDR3 region: CASSPLAGRMEQYF. CDR3 DNA sequence: TGTGCCAGCAGTCCCCTAGCGGGGCGGATGGAGCAGTACTTC.

The chain employs TRBV28 and TRBJ2-7; TRBD1 agrees at 7 bases. The germline V gene encodes CDR1 MDHEN and CDR2 SYDVKM. J gave up 3 bases and V 5 bases, and 1 base lay outside the gene matches. This CDR3 spans 12 amino acids. The CDR3 bases are TGTGCCAGCAGTCGGACAGGCTACGAGCAGTACTTC. Protein sequence: CASSRTGYEQYF.

V gene TRBV7-6 combines with J gene TRBJ2-1; TRBD1 matches at 9 bases. J lost 3 bases, V lost 5 bases, and 5 bases had no gene match. The CDR3 has 15 amino acids. Germline V gene lookup returns CDR1 SGHVS and CDR2 FNYEAQ. The CDR3 here is CASSPDRGNYNEQFF. The DNA of the CDR3 is TGTGCCAGCAGCCCGGACAGGGGTAACTACAATGAGCAGTTCTTC.